The clone carrying this T cell receptor (beta chain) turned up a few times. Its antigen is undetermined. Germline CDR1 is SQVTM and CDR2 is ANQGSEA. V lost 3 bases to trimming and J lost 4 bases, with 13 bases between them. This CDR3 is built from 13 residues. Exclusion criteria comprised uncontrolled infection, other autoimmune disease, pregnancy or lactation. The PBMCs were taken from approximately 11 ml of fresh peripheral blood. The TCR beta CDR3 regions underwent amplification using RNA transcripts as the source. During a first-round RT-PCR of the TCR CDR3, the HTBI primer set was used. In TCRdb, the multiplex PCR reads were re-called with MiXCR into one record per CDR3 protein. This sample yields about 410,000 distinct CDR3 sequences, of which roughly 14% are seen a single time; about 13% belongs to the top ten. This entry is derived from a study of T cells in Graves' hyperthyroidism and ophthalmopathy. Study details: Peripheral blood was acquired at first diagnosis, ahead of any therapy whatsoever.

General study findings and limits: Most clonotypes expanded in thyroid above 0.001 were likewise present in blood.

This receptor was identified in a man younger than 35 with Graves' ophthalmopathy. The sample comprised blood. This chain connects TRBV29-1 to TRBJ2-7; the D gene could be TRBD1 or TRBD2 (5 bases each). CDR3 DNA: TGCAGCGTTGAGCTCGGGACCAAGTACGAGCAGTACTTC. Amino acid sequence: CSVELGTKYEQYF.